The 4 T cell receptor beta chains below all came from one sample that was sequenced in a study of a mutant IDH1 vaccine in newly diagnosed glioma. Their antigens remain unidentified. Documented time point: week 47, end of study. Doses consisted of 300 ug of mutant IDH1 20-mer peptide each, paired with topical imiquimod. Clones were read by immunoSEQ multiplex PCR, and TCRdb kept only the in-frame ones, dropping some. The table includes 20,000 to 30,000 clones, roughly 80% detected once. Specimen: PBMCs, collected from a glioma patient whose treatment included an IDH1 peptide vaccine. These receptors all come from a man aged 40-49 years with glioma. Some clones in this sample may be carry-over from other donors' samples.

The chain combines TRBV18 with TRBJ2-7; 8 bases fit TRBD1. Per germline, CDR1 KGHSH and CDR2 LQKENI. V trimming: 0 bases; J trimming: 3 bases; junction bases outside the gene matches: 4. The CDR3 is 15 amino acids. The CDR3 DNA reads TGTGCCAGCTCACCACCGATGACAGGGGACTACGAGCAGTACTTC. Translating it yields CASSPPMTGDYEQYF.

The chain joins TRBV12-1 to TRBJ2-2; the table's D call, TRBD1, was not checked against the DNA. TRBV12-1 is a pseudogene locus. CDR3 length: 14 amino acids. The DNA for the CDR3 is TGTGCCAGCAGCTCCCTGGACAGGCCGGGGGAGCTGTTTTTT. Amino acid sequence: CASSSLDRPGELFF.

V usage is TRBV5-1 and J usage is TRBJ2-3; 7 bases map to TRBD2. CDR1 and CDR2 from the germline V gene are SGHRS and YFSETQ. J gave up 4 bases and V 0 bases, and 5 bases lay outside the gene matches. The CDR3 has 15 amino acids. CDR3 coding DNA: TGCGCCAGCAGCTTGGGCGGCGGGGGATCAGATACGCAGTATTTT. It specifies CASSLGGGGSDTQYF.

This chain uses TRBV15 with TRBJ2-7; D is unclear. V lost 0 bases to trimming and J lost 2 bases, with 8 bases between them. The CDR3 spans 14 residues. Germline V gene lookup returns CDR1 LNHNV and CDR2 YYDKDF (reference sequence). The CDR3 sequence: CATSRESRAYEQYF. The CDR3 coding sequence is TGTGCCACCAGCAGAGAATCCCGAGCCTACGAGCAGTACTTC.